This is a list of T cell receptor beta chains from one sample in a study of resident and recirculating memory T cells in vitiligo. TCRdb's copy holds only in-frame clones and misses some; the assay was immunoSEQ multiplex PCR. The table includes around 76,000 clones, 80% to 95% detected once. Sequencing used blood. Receptors originate from a male donor with vitiligo. Each CDR3 is given with its conserved first and last residue. Clone sizes are given selectively: once, few, many, or a class where the clone is expanded.

V,size,J,CDR3
TRBV7-2,NA,TRBJ1-5,CASSSTGNQPQHF
TRBV7-6,NA,TRBJ2-5,CASSLVSSPRGAETQYF
TRBV7-2,NA,TRBJ1-2,CASSPGQGSQAYGYTF
TRBV20-1,NA,TRBJ1-4,CSARTSGTGFF
TRBV7-2,NA,TRBJ2-5,CASSPSPVRGSYF
TRBV14,once,TRBJ1-1,CASSHPRVDTEAFF
TRBV11-2,NA,TRBJ1-1,CASSSHSVDTEAFF
TRBV27,NA,TRBJ1-6,CASSPDRAYNSPLHF
TRBV5-1,NA,TRBJ2-1,CASSETSGGQAEQFF
TRBV7-9,NA,TRBJ2-1,CASRGGGSSYNEQFF
TRBV21-1,NA,TRBJ2-7,CASSKRGPDRGVYEQYF
TRBV11-2,NA,TRBJ2-3,CASSLGASGGTDTQYF
TRBV2,NA,TRBJ2-7,CASHTDSPYEQYF
TRBV6-4,NA,TRBJ2-3,CASRRESRTDTQYF
TRBV7-3,NA,TRBJ2-3,CASSLGTGSTDTQYF